The 19 T cell receptor beta chains in this list originate from one sample, sequenced in a study of naive and memory T cell subsets. Both TRBC1 and TRBC2 were covered by a beta constant-region primer of two equimolar oligonucleotides. TCRdb analysed the UMI-ligation and nested PCR reads with MiXCR anew, one entry per CDR3 protein. Altogether approximately 140,000 distinct CDR3 sequences are present, about 18% being singletons, with the ten largest covering about 0.14%. Source material: naive CD4+ T cells from blood. Receptors originate from a human donor in good health.

Many counts were recorded for this clonotype. This chain joins TRBV5-1 and TRBJ2-1; 7 bases are shared with TRBD2. V lost 2 bases, J lost 14 bases, and 10 bases stayed unmatched. Germline CDR1 and CDR2: SGHRS and YFSETQ. The CDR3 loop spans 13 amino acids. This CDR3 is CASSFPRAGEEFF. Written as DNA, the CDR3 is TGCGCCAGCAGCTTCCCTAGGGCGGGAGAGGAGTTCTTC.

V is TRBV7-2 and J is TRBJ2-7; 9 positions agree with TRBD2. J lost 2 bases, V lost 8 bases, and 10 bases had no gene match. Germline V gives CDR1 SGHTA, CDR2 FQGNSA. The CDR3 runs to 15 residues. This CDR3 is CASCPYSGGTYEQYF. CDR3 DNA sequence: TGTGCCAGCTGTCCTTACAGCGGGGGGACCTACGAGCAGTACTTC.

This clonotype occurred a few times. The chain uses TRBV28 and TRBJ2-2; D may correspond to TRBD1 or TRBD2 (6 bases each). The CDR3 has 14 residues. Between the trimmed V and J ends, which lost 6 bases and 1 base, there was a span of 9 bases. Germline values: CDR1 MDHEN, CDR2 SYDVKM. The CDR3, as DNA: TGTGCCAGCAGGGAGGGACAGAACACCGGGGAGCTGTTTTTT. Translating gives CASREGQNTGELFF.

This clonotype appeared a few times. This chain uses TRBV7-2 with TRBJ1-2; 9 bases fit TRBD1. Germline assignment: CDR1 SGHTA and CDR2 FQGNSA. CDR3 length equals 14 residues. The J segment lost 2 bases and the V segment lost 7 bases, leaving 5 bases of the junction unmatched. CDR3 nucleotides: TGTGCCAGCACCCGGGACAGGGCCAACTATGGCTACACCTTC. It translates to CASTRDRANYGYTF.

This clonotype came up a few times. This rearrangement joins TRBV18 to TRBJ1-1; D is undetermined. Germline loops: CDR1 KGHSH, CDR2 LQKENI. This CDR3 comprises 13 residues. The V gene lost 6 bases and the J gene lost 3 bases, with 11 bases spanning the gap. The chain's CDR3 is CASSRGSDTEAFF. The CDR3 DNA follows: TGTGCCAGCTCTCGGGGATCGGACACTGAAGCTTTCTTT.

This clonotype was seen a handful of times. The rearrangement uses TRBV29-1 and TRBJ2-7, with D uncertain. The germline V and J ends were trimmed by 0 bases and 5 bases, with 14 bases remaining between them. This CDR3 region has 14 residues. The germline CDR1 and CDR2 sequences are SQVTM and ANQGSEA. The chain's CDR3 is CSVEDPKFPDEQYF. The CDR3 nucleotides read TGCAGCGTTGAAGATCCTAAATTCCCGGACGAGCAGTACTTC.

The chain employs TRBV12-3 or TRBV12-4 and TRBJ2-1; D may be TRBD1 (5 bases). There are 18 residues in the CDR3. The V gene lost 5 bases and the J gene lost 3 bases, with 23 bases spanning the gap. The CDR3 nucleotides are TGTGCCAGCAGTCAACTAAGGTGGTGGCGGACAAACTACAATGAGCAGTTCTTC. Translating gives CASSQLRWWRTNYNEQFF.

The V call is TRBV18, the J call TRBJ2-3, with 8 bases that match TRBD1. Germline values: CDR1 KGHSH, CDR2 LQKENI. This CDR3 spans 16 amino acids. With 0 bases clipped from V and 6 bases from J, the junction kept 8 bases outside the gene matches. The CDR3 reads CASSPPLGQGVDTQYF. The DNA of the CDR3 is TGTGCCAGCTCACCACCGCTTGGACAGGGTGTCGATACGCAGTATTTT.

This clonotype was recorded a few times. The CDR3 nucleotides read TGTGCCAGCAGCTTAAAAACTAGCGGGAGTAACACCGGGGAGCTGTTTTTT. This sequence encodes CASSLKTSGSNTGELFF. The rearrangement links TRBV5-4 to TRBJ2-2; TRBD2 matches 11 bases. Germline V gene lookup returns CDR1 SGHNT and CDR2 YYREEE (reference sequence). The V and J ends lost 2 bases and 2 bases, in that order; junction bases with no gene match: 5. The CDR3 length is 17 residues.

V gene TRBV11-2 combines with J gene TRBJ2-2; possibly TRBD1 for D (6 bases). Germline V gene sequence: CDR1 SGHAT, CDR2 FQNNGV. Trimming removed 2 bases from V and 0 bases from J, with 7 bases in between. CDR3 length: 15 amino acids. The CDR3, as DNA: TGTGCCAGCAGCTTATGGACAGCGAACACCGGGGAGCTGTTTTTT. Translation gives CASSLWTANTGELFF.

This clonotype turned up a few times. V and J are TRBV3-1 and TRBJ1-1; the D is unclear. CDR1 and CDR2 from the germline V gene are LGHDT and YNNKEL (reference sequence). V dropped 3 bases and J dropped 5 bases, with 4 bases sitting between them. This CDR3 is built from 11 residues. The CDR3 nucleotides read TGTGCCAGCAGCCATAGGACTGAAGCTTTCTTT. This encodes CASSHRTEAFF. The full variable domain, in which reference TRBV3-1 and TRBJ1-1 provide the parts outside the CDR3, is DTAVSQTPKYLVTQMGNDKSIKCEQNLGHDTMYWYKQDSKKFLKIMFSYNNKELIINETVPNRFSPKSPDKAHLNLHINSLELGDSAVYFCASSHRTEAFFGQGTRLTVV.

The J gene is TRBJ1-1, the V gene TRBV19; D remains ambiguous. The length of the CDR3 is 16 residues. CDR1 and CDR2 from the germline V gene are LNHDA and SQIVND (reference sequence). V lost 10 bases, J lost 4 bases, and 25 bases lay in between. The CDR3 nucleotides read TGTGCCACCCACGGCCCGGGCCGCGTAAGAGGCACTGAAGCTTTCTTT. Protein product: CATHGPGRVRGTEAFF.

This clonotype has only a few counts. The genes are TRBV5-1 and TRBJ2-2; 8 bases match TRBD1. Trimming removed 2 bases from V and 4 bases from J; junction bases left unmatched: 10. The length of the CDR3 is 17 residues. Germline V lookup: CDR1 SGHRS, CDR2 YFSETQ. The CDR3 loop reads CASSFTTGVVATGELFF. The CDR3 DNA reads as TGCGCCAGCAGCTTCACGACAGGGGTGGTTGCCACCGGGGAGCTGTTTTTT.

CDR3 amino acids: CSVEDPVTSGSYNEQFF. CDR3 nucleotides: TGCAGCGTTGAAGATCCGGTGACTAGCGGCTCCTACAATGAGCAGTTCTTC. The chain is built from TRBV29-1 and TRBJ2-1, with TRBD2 matching over 9 bases. Germline assignment: CDR1 SQVTM and CDR2 ANQGSEA. V lost 0 bases and J lost 0; bases outside the gene matches: 6. CDR3 length: 17 residues.

Ten or more counts support this clonotype. This rearrangement joins TRBV18 to TRBJ1-1; no clear D gene. This CDR3 spans 19 amino acids. Germline V gene lookup returns CDR1 KGHSH and CDR2 LQKENI. Trimming cost V 1 base and J 1 base, with 22 bases left between them. CDR3 coding DNA: TGTGCCAGCTCACCACTCTTTGTCTTTACGGGTATTAAGAACACTGAAGCTTTCTTT. Protein: CASSPLFVFTGIKNTEAFF.

V is TRBV24-1 and J is TRBJ2-1; 13 bases line up with TRBD2. The CDR3 sequence is 18 residues long. With V trimmed by 6 bases and J by 6 bases, 13 bases remained unmatched. Germline V lookup: CDR1 KGHDR, CDR2 SFDVKD. CDR3: CATSRDRALAGGINEQFF. CDR3 DNA sequence: TGTGCCACCAGTCGGGACAGGGCACTAGCGGGAGGGATCAATGAGCAGTTCTTC.

V gene TRBV12-3 or TRBV12-4 combines with J gene TRBJ1-5, with a tentative D call TRBD1 (6 bases). This CDR3 comprises 14 residues. Trimming took off 2 bases at V and 6 bases at J, with 11 bases between the two ends. CDR3 sequence: CASSLPGATQPQHF. CDR3 sequence (DNA): TGTGCCAGCAGTTTACCAGGGGCGACTCAGCCCCAGCATTTT.

This clonotype has only a few counts. V gene TRBV15 combines with J gene TRBJ2-1; 10 bases align to TRBD2. V dropped 1 base and J dropped 7; count of bases not matched to a gene: 4. Germline values: CDR1 LNHNV, CDR2 YYDKDF (reference sequence). The CDR3 covers 15 residues. The CDR3 DNA reads TGTGCCACCAGCAGAGCCACTAGCGGGATGAATGAGCAGTTCTTC. This gives the protein CATSRATSGMNEQFF.

This clonotype appeared many times. This chain connects TRBV30 to TRBJ2-7; no definite D call. Trimming shortened V by 0 bases and J by 6 bases, and 15 bases separated the two germline ends. The CDR3 consists of 14 residues. Germline values: CDR1 GTSNPN, CDR2 SVGIG (reference sequence). CDR3 DNA sequence: TGTGCCTGGAGTGTGCCTCCAGGAATGGGCGAGCAGTACTTC. Amino acids: CAWSVPPGMGEQYF.